A single sample is the source of the 14 T cell receptor beta chains below, sequenced in a study of Tregs in tolerant kidney transplant recipients (dated by TCRdb to about 2019). The transplants used related donors along with nonmyeloablative bone marrow transplantation, and in the human trials mixed chimerism was transient. The library was produced with the immunoSEQ multiplex PCR assay. The source is immuneACCESS, and TCRdb retained only in-frame sequences with V and J called. Part of the clones is not carried over; for the studies checked, unresolved V genes explain less than half of this, and the remainder is unexplained. This sample is represented by approximately 82,000 clones; over 85% of them were singletons. More than 1.5% of the sample is in the top ten clones. The source material was CD4+ T cells from blood (PBMCs), sampled 12 months after the transplant. The receptors shown here come from a human patient who received a combined kidney and bone marrow transplant. Post transplant, some T cells may arise from the graft donor.

The rearrangement uses TRBV4-3 and TRBJ2-4; D is perhaps TRBD1 (6 bases). Germline CDR1 LGHNA, CDR2 YSLEER. Trimming stripped 1 base from V and 4 bases from J, with 14 bases between. The CDR3 spans 16 residues. The CDR3 nucleotides read TGCGCCAGCAGCCAAGGGCTGGGGACACTTAAAAACATTCAGTACTTC. Its translation is CASSQGLGTLKNIQYF.

The chain carries TRBV9 and TRBJ1-6; 12 nucleotides agree with TRBD1. This CDR3 contains 17 residues. With 0 bases clipped from V and 10 bases from J, the junction kept 8 bases outside the gene matches. Looked up from germline, CDR1 is SGDLS and CDR2 is YYNGEE. CDR3 protein: CASSVGVPGQGASPLHF. In DNA, the CDR3 is TGTGCCAGCAGCGTAGGTGTTCCGGGACAGGGGGCATCACCCCTCCACTTT.

The J gene is TRBJ2-2, the V gene TRBV5-1; D is undetermined. The CDR3 contains 17 residues. Trimming removed 0 bases from V and 5 bases from J, with 17 bases in between. Germline CDR1 SGHRS, CDR2 YFSETQ. This chain's CDR3 is CASSLASYASRTGELFF. DNA for the CDR3: TGCGCCAGCAGCTTGGCTTCGTATGCTAGTAGGACCGGGGAGCTGTTTTTT.

The chain links TRBV9 to TRBJ2-1; 8 bases align to TRBD1. CDR3 length: 18 amino acids. Germline trimming cut 4 bases from V and 3 bases from J; bases unmatched to any gene: 15. CDR1 is SGDLS, CDR2 YYNGEE, per germline. The CDR3 loop is CASSFNSGTGADYNEQFF. The DNA for the CDR3 is TGTGCCAGCAGCTTCAACTCCGGGACAGGCGCCGACTACAATGAGCAGTTCTTC.

The rearrangement uses TRBV7-2 and TRBJ2-7, with D perhaps matching TRBD2 (6 bases). The CDR3 is 17 amino acids. The V gene's germline CDR1 is SGHTA and CDR2 FQGNSA. The ends were cut back, 5 bases at V and 3 bases at J, with 23 bases in the middle. CDR3 sequence reads: CASSPLLGGLNRYEQYF. CDR3 nucleotide sequence: TGTGCCAGCAGCCCGCTCCTAGGAGGGCTCAATCGCTACGAGCAGTACTTC.

The chain employs TRBV7-8 and TRBJ2-5; D may be TRBD1 (6 bases). From germline, CDR1 is SGHVS and CDR2 FQNEAQ. The CDR3 length is 14 residues. V was shortened by 3 bases and J by 0 bases, with 8 bases between the two germline ends. CDR3 protein: CASSFNRDQETQYF. The CDR3 nucleotides read TGTGCCAGCAGCTTCAACAGGGACCAAGAGACCCAGTACTTC.

This clone occurred once. J is TRBJ1-1 and V is TRBV30; 7 bases are a match to TRBD1. V was clipped by 1 base and J by 1 base; unmatched bases: 6. Germline V gives CDR1 GTSNPN, CDR2 SVGIG (reference sequence). The CDR3 runs to 15 residues. CDR3 region: CAWSDARTGNTEAFF. CDR3 bases: TGTGCCTGGAGTGACGCCCGGACAGGGAACACTGAAGCTTTCTTT.

As regards this clone: A read error may account for a junction end that differs from germline. Additional DNA sequences in this sample encode the identical CDR3. The chain couples TRBV7-2 to TRBJ1-6; D might be TRBD1 (6 bases). This CDR3 comprises 15 residues. Germline CDR1 is SGHTA and CDR2 is FQGNSA. In nucleotides, the CDR3 is TGTGCCAGCAGCCCCTTGGGGGCCGGTAATTCCCCCCTCCACTTT. This sequence encodes CASSPLGAGNSPLHF.

The V gene is TRBV9, the J gene TRBJ2-1; no definite D call. The germline V gene encodes CDR1 SGDLS and CDR2 YYNGEE. CDR3 length: 14 residues. V lost 2 bases and J 7 bases, leaving 13 bases between the germline ends. The CDR3 here is CASSVTAFMNEQFF. The CDR3 DNA follows: TGTGCCAGCAGCGTGACTGCCTTTATGAATGAGCAGTTCTTC. Full variable domain (remainder filled in from reference TRBV9 and TRBJ2-1): DSGVTQTPKHLITATGQRVTLRCSPRSGDLSVYWYQQSLDQGLQFLIQYYNGEERAKGNILERFSAQQFPDLHSELNLSSLELGDSALYFCASSVTAFMNEQFFGPGTRLTVL.

This rearrangement joins TRBV1 to TRBJ2-3; the table calls TRBD2, which could not be checked here. TRBV1 is reported as a pseudogene. The CDR3 is 18 residues long. The CDR3 nucleotides read TGCACCAGCAGCCAAGATTCGCGGGGGGGCCCTCACACAGATACGCAGTATTTT. This encodes CTSSQDSRGGPHTDTQYF.

The chain combines TRBV7-3 with TRBJ1-1; D remains ambiguous. V dropped 7 bases and J dropped 5 bases, with 14 bases sitting between them. This CDR3 has 13 amino acids. Germline V gene data show CDR1 as SGHTA and CDR2 as FQGTGA. The DNA for the CDR3 is TGTGCCAGCACTCACACCGGGAGTACTGAAGCTTTCTTT. Amino acids: CASTHTGSTEAFF. The variable domain in full, completed from reference TRBV7-3 and TRBJ1-1, reads GAGVSQTPSNKVTEKGKYVELRCDPISGHTALYWYRQSLGQGPEFLIYFQGTGAADDSGLPNDRFFAVRPEGSVSTLKIQRTERGDSAVYLCASTHTGSTEAFFGQGTRLTVV.

V gene TRBV11-2 combines with J gene TRBJ2-5; TRBD1 matches 7 bases. The CDR3 is 16 amino acids. With V trimmed by 5 bases and J by 0 bases, 9 bases remained unmatched. From germline, CDR1 is SGHAT and CDR2 FQNNGV. The CDR3 is CASSARDSWYQETQYF. CDR3 coding DNA: TGTGCCAGCAGCGCAAGGGACAGTTGGTACCAAGAGACCCAGTACTTC. Supplemented by reference TRBV11-2 and TRBJ2-5, the full variable domain reads EAGVAQSPRYKIIEKRQSVAFWCNPISGHATLYWYQQILGQGPKLLIQFQNNGVVDDSQLPKDRFSAERLKGVDSTLKIQPAKLEDSAVYLCASSARDSWYQETQYFGPGTRLLVL.

V is TRBV5-1 and J is TRBJ2-7, with D possibly matching TRBD1 (5 bases). Trimming stripped 0 bases from V and 0 bases from J, with 7 bases between. Looked up from germline, CDR1 is SGHRS and CDR2 is YFSETQ. The CDR3 consists of 14 residues. The CDR3: CASSLGTSSYEQYF. In nucleotides, the CDR3 is TGCGCCAGCAGCTTGGGGACATCCTCCTACGAGCAGTACTTC.

The chain combines TRBV30 with TRBJ1-1; 9 bases line up with TRBD1. This CDR3 is built from 13 residues. Germline V gene sequence: CDR1 GTSNPN, CDR2 SVGIG (reference sequence). Trimming at V came to 5 bases and at J to 5 bases, leaving 6 bases not matched to a gene. The CDR3 protein is CAWERDRETEAFF. Here the CDR3 DNA reads TGTGCCTGGGAACGGGACAGGGAAACTGAAGCTTTCTTT.